Listed here are 29 T cell receptor beta chains from one sample, sequenced in a study of identical twins. Each CDR3 protein gets one entry after TCRdb re-called the 5' RACE reads with MiXCR. The sample includes some 1,700,000 distinct CDR3 sequences, about 30% of them seen just once. Sequencing input: cord blood. These receptors were collected from a newborn girl in good health.

Of note for this clonotype: A read error is possible here, since a much larger clone lies one base away. As the CDR3 is not closed by the conserved phenylalanine or tryptophan, this likely results from a read error. The chain uses TRBV10-3 and TRBJ2-5; the D is unclear. V was trimmed by 5 bases and J by 5 bases, leaving 15 bases between them. CDR3 length: 14 amino acids. Germline CDR1 reads ENHRY; CDR2 reads SYGVKD. The CDR3 spells CAISRSGPSETQYL. The CDR3 region has the DNA TGTGCCATCAGTCGGAGTGGCCCCTCGGAGACCCAGTACTTA.

The table lists this clonotype with a few counts. The genes are TRBV6-5 and TRBJ2-7; 7 bases match TRBD2. Germline loops: CDR1 MNHEY, CDR2 SVGAGI. The CDR3 contains 15 residues. V gave up 5 bases and J gave up 3 bases; unmatched junction bases: 10. The CDR3 reads CASSDLGEGFYEQYF. The DNA for the CDR3 is TGTGCCAGCAGTGATCTGGGGGAGGGCTTCTACGAGCAGTACTTC.

The rearrangement uses TRBV28 and TRBJ1-1, with 7 bases matching TRBD1. The CDR3 covers 15 residues. Germline loops: CDR1 MDHEN, CDR2 SYDVKM. Trimming cost V 1 base and J 4 bases; bases outside gene matches: 6. CDR3: CASSLSFAGGTEAFF. In nucleotides, the CDR3 is TGTGCCAGCAGTTTATCTTTCGCAGGGGGCACTGAAGCTTTCTTT.

In this sample, this clonotype turned up a few times. The chain combines TRBV3-1 with TRBJ2-5; TRBD2 aligns across 11 bases. V lost 3 bases and J lost 11; bases outside the gene matches: 17. The length of the CDR3 is 17 residues. Germline V gene sequence: CDR1 LGHDT, CDR2 YNNKEL (reference sequence). The CDR3 loop is CASSHALAGGFHNEQYF. CDR3 nucleotide sequence: TGTGCCAGCAGCCACGCCCTAGCGGGAGGTTTCCACAATGAGCAGTACTTC.

This clonotype was detected once. V usage is TRBV10-3 and J usage is TRBJ1-2; possible D gene TRBD1, 5 bases. Germline lookup yields CDR1 ENHRY and CDR2 SYGVKD. Trimming removed 5 bases from V and 4 bases from J, with 17 bases in between. This CDR3 is built from 15 residues. CDR3 DNA: TGTGCCATCAGTCCTCTCACCCGGGACCTCTATGGCTACACCTTC. This translates into CAISPLTRDLYGYTF.

J is TRBJ1-2 and V is TRBV6-4, with 10 bases lining up with TRBD1. The germline CDR1 and CDR2 sequences are MRHNA and SNTAGT. The CDR3 sequence is 13 residues long. Trimming took 6 bases from V and 8 from J; bases not matched to a gene: 6. This chain's CDR3 is CASSGQGDGGYTF. The CDR3 coding sequence is TGTGCCAGCAGCGGACAGGGGGATGGCGGCTACACCTTC.

The chain is built from TRBV27 and TRBJ1-4, with TRBD1 as a possible D gene (5 bases). Trimming stripped 6 bases from V and 6 bases from J, with 17 bases between. Looked up from germline, CDR1 is MNHEY and CDR2 is SMNVEV (reference sequence). CDR3 length equals 15 residues. The CDR3 sequence: CASSPHRLTDEKLFF. The CDR3 bases are TGTGCCAGCAGCCCTCACAGGTTAACAGATGAAAAACTGTTTTTT. The complete variable domain, with remaining parts taken from reference TRBV27 and TRBJ1-4, reads EAQVTQNPRYLITVTGKKLTVTCSQNMNHEYMSWYRQDPGLGLRQIYYSMNVEVTDKGDVPEGYKVSRKEKRNFPLILESPSPNQTSLYFCASSPHRLTDEKLFFGSGTQLSVL.

V usage is TRBV10-3 and J usage is TRBJ2-7; D gene unclear. This CDR3 is 13 amino acids long. From germline, CDR1 is ENHRY and CDR2 SYGVKD. V lost 4 bases and J 2 bases, leaving 9 bases between the germline ends. For the CDR3, the DNA is TGTGCCATCAGTGTTGTGGGTCCCTACGAGCAGTACTTC. Its protein product is CAISVVGPYEQYF.

This chain connects TRBV2 to TRBJ2-3; perhaps TRBD2 as D (5 bases). The germline gives CDR1 SNHLY, CDR2 FYNNEI. This CDR3 is built from 13 residues. V lost 8 bases and J lost 2, with 11 bases in between. In DNA, the CDR3 is TGTGCCAGCGCACCTAGCTACACAGATACGCAGTATTTT. Translation gives CASAPSYTDTQYF.

This clonotype turned up a few times. This rearrangement joins TRBV7-9 to TRBJ1-2, with TRBD1 matching over 7 bases. The CDR3 sequence is 14 residues long. Trimming at V came to 5 bases and at J to 5 bases, leaving 8 bases not matched to a gene. The germline V gene has CDR1 SEHNR and CDR2 FQNEAQ (reference sequence). This CDR3 reads CASSQSGTVYGYTF. As DNA, the CDR3 is TGTGCCAGCAGCCAATCCGGGACAGTATATGGCTACACCTTC.

This clonotype has a handful of counts. The chain combines TRBV12-3 or TRBV12-4 with TRBJ2-1; unclear D gene. CDR3 size: 13 residues. Trimming stripped 3 bases from V and 5 bases from J, with 8 bases between. The DNA of the CDR3 is TGTGCCAGCAGTTTCCGGTCTCACAATGAGCAGTTCTTC. Protein sequence: CASSFRSHNEQFF.

A few counts support this clonotype. The J gene is TRBJ2-5, the V gene TRBV12-3 or TRBV12-4; D gene ambiguous. The CDR3 is made up of 12 amino acids. V lost 4 bases to trimming and J lost 4 bases, with 7 bases between them. The CDR3 DNA is TGTGCCAGCAGTTATGGGCCAGAGACCCAGTACTTC. It translates to CASSYGPETQYF.

This clonotype was observed a handful of times. V usage is TRBV10-2 and J usage is TRBJ2-3; 8 bases match TRBD2. The CDR3 extends over 15 amino acids. The junction had 11 bases not matched to a gene; V was cut back by 6 bases and J by 6 bases. The germline gives CDR1 WSHSY, CDR2 SAAADI. Here the CDR3 reads CASRGLELRGDTQYF. CDR3 DNA sequence: TGCGCCAGCAGGGGACTAGAACTACGGGGGGATACGCAGTATTTT.

This clonotype appeared a few times. V and J are TRBV7-8 and TRBJ2-1; D gene ambiguous. Germline assignment: CDR1 SGHVS and CDR2 FQNEAQ. There are 13 residues in the CDR3. V shed 1 base and J shed 9 bases, with 10 bases lying between them. The CDR3 DNA follows: TGTGCCAGCAGCTTAGAAGGTTTGGCTGAGCAGTTCTTC. Protein product: CASSLEGLAEQFF.

The chain joins TRBV2 to TRBJ2-7, with a possible D match to TRBD1 (6 bases). Germline lookup yields CDR1 SNHLY and CDR2 FYNNEI. This CDR3 has 14 residues. V lost 2 bases, J lost 5 bases, and 13 bases lay in between. The CDR3 protein is CASSESQGFNEQYF. CDR3 nucleotide sequence: TGTGCCAGCAGTGAAAGCCAGGGGTTCAACGAGCAGTACTTC.

The V gene is TRBV5-1, the J gene TRBJ2-3; D remains ambiguous. This CDR3 contains 15 residues. The V gene lost 0 bases and the J gene lost 2 bases, with 10 bases spanning the gap. Germline values: CDR1 SGHRS, CDR2 YFSETQ. In DNA form, the CDR3 reads TGCGCCAGCAGCTTGGTACGGGTCCCCACAGATACGCAGTATTTT. Residues: CASSLVRVPTDTQYF.

This clonotype was recorded a few times. The V call is TRBV6-5, the J call TRBJ2-1; a possible D gene is TRBD1 (6 bases). The CDR3 consists of 12 residues. V lost 2 bases and J lost 15, with 14 bases in between. Germline CDR1 MNHEY, CDR2 SVGAGI. This CDR3 reads CASSYNRVRWFF. In nucleotides, the CDR3 is TGTGCCAGCAGTTACAACAGGGTTAGGTGGTTCTTC.

This chain connects TRBV20-1 to TRBJ1-1, with TRBD1 matching over 11 bases. CDR3 length: 15 amino acids. Per germline, CDR1 DFQATT and CDR2 SNEGSKA (reference sequence). J lost 7 bases, V lost 5 bases, and 12 bases had no gene match. Here the CDR3 DNA reads TGCAGTGCTCGAGCCGGGACAGGGGGACGAGATGAAGCTTTCTTT. This sequence encodes CSARAGTGGRDEAFF.

This clonotype was counted between two and nine times. The gene calls are TRBV20-1 and TRBJ2-1, with 13 bases lining up with TRBD2. Germline assignment: CDR1 DFQATT and CDR2 SNEGSKA (reference sequence). CDR3 length: 19 amino acids. The J segment lost 0 bases and the V segment lost 1 base, leaving 9 bases of the junction unmatched. The CDR3 region is CSARARLAGGPSSYNEQFF. The CDR3 coding sequence is TGCAGTGCTAGAGCGCGACTAGCGGGGGGACCAAGCTCCTACAATGAGCAGTTCTTC.

This clonotype was counted only a few times. This chain connects TRBV6-6 to TRBJ1-1; 9 bases align to TRBD1. The CDR3 sequence is 16 residues long. The J segment lost 0 bases and the V segment lost 4 bases, leaving 6 bases of the junction unmatched. CDR1 is MNHNY, CDR2 SVGAGI, per germline (reference sequence). The CDR3 nucleotides read TGTGCCAGCAGTTCGGACAGGGGCGGCGTGAACACTGAAGCTTTCTTT. As protein: CASSSDRGGVNTEAFF.

Of note for this clonotype: A much larger clonotype is one base distant, so this may be a read error. CDR3 amino acids: CSGYTNERFF. The CDR3 nucleotides read TGCAGTGGGTATACGAATGAGCGGTTCTTC. The chain joins TRBV29-1 to TRBJ2-1; D ambiguous. This CDR3 is 10 amino acids long. Germline V gene lookup returns CDR1 SQVTM and CDR2 ANQGSEA.

This clonotype was counted many times. The V and J genes are TRBV5-1 and TRBJ2-5; the match to TRBD2 covers 10 bases. In germline, CDR1 is SGHRS, CDR2 YFSETQ. V shed 6 bases and J 1 base; nucleotides not matched to a gene: 3. CDR3 length: 14 amino acids. The DNA of the CDR3 is TGCGCCAGCACCTTAGCGGGGGGCCAAGAGACCCAGTACTTC. As protein: CASTLAGGQETQYF.

This clonotype appeared a few times. This sequence joins TRBV27 and TRBJ1-1, with D unresolved. The V gene's germline CDR1 is MNHEY and CDR2 SMNVEV (reference sequence). This CDR3 has 13 amino acids. V shed 1 base and J shed 0 bases, with 3 bases lying between them. As DNA, the CDR3 is TGTGCCAGCAGTTTATTTCTGAACACTGAAGCTTTCTTT. Residues: CASSLFLNTEAFF.

This chain joins TRBV11-2 and TRBJ1-4; D remains unclear. The CDR3 totals 17 residues. Deletions cut 1 base from V and 4 bases from J, with 16 bases between. Germline values: CDR1 SGHAT, CDR2 FQNNGV. Here the CDR3 reads CASSLVGIRRLNEKLFF. The CDR3 region has the DNA TGTGCCAGCAGCTTAGTGGGCATCCGGCGGCTTAATGAAAAACTGTTTTTT.

This rearrangement joins TRBV27 to TRBJ2-2, with D perhaps TRBD2 (5 bases). Deletions cut 5 bases from V and 6 bases from J, with 13 bases between. CDR1 and CDR2 from the germline V gene are MNHEY and SMNVEV (reference sequence). The CDR3 extends over 14 amino acids. The CDR3 loop is CASSTTREAGELFF. The CDR3 bases are TGTGCCAGCAGTACCACTAGGGAAGCCGGGGAGCTGTTTTTT.

This chain joins TRBV20-1 and TRBJ2-1; 8 bases match TRBD1. The better agreement between TRBJ2-7 and the DNA end casts doubt on the J call. The CDR3 is made up of 19 amino acids. Germline V CDR1 and CDR2: DFQATT, SNEGSKA (reference sequence). CDR3 bases: TGCAGTGCTAGACTAACCGGGACAGGCGGCTGGAGCTCCTACAATGAGCAGTACTTC. It translates to CSARLTGTGGWSSYNEQYF.

The V gene is TRBV6-5, the J gene TRBJ2-3, with 9 nucleotides matching TRBD2. V was pared by 7 bases and J by 3 bases, with 8 bases of the junction left unmatched. Germline CDR1 reads MNHEY; CDR2 reads SVGAGI. There are 15 residues in the CDR3. The CDR3 nucleotides are TGTGCCAGCACAAGTAGCGGGAGAGGTACAGATACGCAGTATTTT. Residues: CASTSSGRGTDTQYF.

The chain uses TRBV7-2 and TRBJ1-5, with 12 bases that match TRBD1. The germline gives CDR1 SGHTA, CDR2 FQGNSA. CDR3 length: 15 amino acids. V trimming: 5 bases; J trimming: 6 bases; junction bases outside the gene matches: 5. The chain's CDR3 is CASSRDRGLGQPQHF. CDR3 bases: TGTGCCAGCAGCCGGGACAGGGGGCTCGGTCAGCCCCAGCATTTT.

The chain is built from TRBV6-5 and TRBJ2-6; TRBD2 aligns across 15 bases. V gave up 4 bases and J gave up 0 bases; unmatched junction bases: 10. CDR3 length: 21 amino acids. Germline V gene data show CDR1 as MNHEY and CDR2 as SVGAGI. The CDR3 spells CASSSPGLAGGLSSGANVLTF. In nucleotides, the CDR3 is TGTGCCAGCAGTTCTCCGGGACTAGCGGGAGGATTGAGCTCTGGGGCCAACGTCCTGACTTTC.